The 20 T cell receptor beta chains in this list originate from one sample, sequenced in a study of vaccination effects on CD4 cells after COVID-19. The ViraFEST assay expanded antigen-specific CD4+ T cells with viral peptide pools before sequencing. Cultured cells yielded isolated CD4+ T cells after more than nine days. Vaccine recipients lacked prior SARS-CoV-2 infection and had negative nucleocapsid antibodies. Their antigen targets remain unknown. The repertoire was sequenced with immunoSEQ multiplex PCR; TCRdb's copy has only in-frame clones and lacks some. The sample shows tens of thousands of clones, under 80% of them seen only once. The specimen was CD4+ T cells from PBMCs cultured with SARS-CoV-2 spike peptides, collected before COVID-19 vaccination. The receptor source for this set is a human donor who received a COVID-19 vaccine.

The chain has TRBV6-4 and TRBJ1-2, with 11 bases fitting TRBD1. The CDR3 has 14 amino acids. Germline CDR1 MRHNA, CDR2 SNTAGT. J was trimmed by 7 bases and V by 2 bases; bases with no gene match: 3. The CDR3 is CASSDRTGGGGYTF. The CDR3 DNA reads as TGTGCCAGCAGTGACAGGACAGGGGGCGGTGGCTACACCTTC.

The V call is TRBV15, the J call TRBJ1-5, with D perhaps matching TRBD1 (5 bases). Trimming took off 1 base at V and 2 bases at J, with 21 bases between the two ends. The CDR3 spans 19 residues. Per germline, CDR1 LNHNV and CDR2 YYDKDF (reference sequence). The CDR3 reads CATSRGDRSGDGGNQPQHF. CDR3 nucleotides: TGTGCCACCAGCAGAGGAGACAGATCGGGCGATGGTGGCAATCAGCCCCAGCATTTT.

J is TRBJ2-2 and V is TRBV4-1; TRBD2 matches at 10 bases. Germline V gene lookup returns CDR1 MGHRA and CDR2 YSYEKL. This CDR3 spans 17 amino acids. V lost 0 bases, J lost 4 bases, and 5 bases stayed unmatched. The CDR3 DNA sequence: TGCGCCAGCAGCCAAGATAGGGCTAGCGGGGGCACCGGGGAGCTGTTTTTT. It yields the protein CASSQDRASGGTGELFF.

This clone was detected only a few times. The genes are TRBV2 and TRBJ1-4; D call uncertain. Deletions cut 10 bases from V and 0 bases from J, with 9 bases between. CDR1 and CDR2 (germline): SNHLY, FYNNEI. The CDR3 contains 13 residues. The CDR3 here is CAISTSTNEKLFF. The DNA of the CDR3 is TGTGCCATTTCGACATCAACTAATGAAAAACTGTTTTTT.

The chain joins TRBV3-1 (or the pseudogene TRBV3-2) to TRBJ2-1, with 8 positions matching TRBD2. This CDR3 comprises 15 residues. The junction had 7 bases not matched to a gene; V was cut back by 6 bases and J by 3 bases. The V gene's germline CDR1 is LGHDT and CDR2 YNNKEL (reference sequence). The CDR3 DNA reads TGTGCCAGCAGTCCGGGGCGGGGGGTCTACAATGAGCAGTTCTTC. This encodes CASSPGRGVYNEQFF.

This chain connects TRBV6-6 to TRBJ1-3; D may be TRBD1 (6 bases). There are 13 residues in the CDR3. Germline CDR1 and CDR2: MNHNY and SVGAGI (reference sequence). Between the trimmed V and J ends, which lost 4 bases and 4 bases, there was a span of 8 bases. Written as DNA, the CDR3 is TGTGCCAGCAGTTTGGACAGCGGAAACACCATATATTTT. Translating it yields CASSLDSGNTIYF.

This sequence joins TRBV6-5 and TRBJ1-6; TRBD1 matches 7 bases. The V segment lost 2 bases and the J segment 6 bases; nucleotides outside the gene matches: 4. CDR3 length: 15 amino acids. CDR1 is MNHEY and CDR2 is SVGAGI in the germline V gene. In DNA, the CDR3 is TGTGCCAGCAGTTACGGGGGACAGCTTAATTCACCCCTCCACTTT. Its translation is CASSYGGQLNSPLHF.

This CDR3 reads CASSVERTAGSNSPLHF. The CDR3 DNA reads TGTGCCAGCAGCGTAGAAAGGACGGCGGGATCTAATTCACCCCTCCACTTT. This sequence joins TRBV9 and TRBJ1-6; D uncertain. CDR1 is SGDLS and CDR2 is YYNGEE in the germline V gene. There are 17 residues in the CDR3. Deletions cut 0 bases from V and 6 bases from J, with 16 bases between.

The V call is TRBV2, the J call TRBJ1-1, with unresolved D. The germline V gene encodes CDR1 SNHLY and CDR2 FYNNEI. This CDR3 is 14 amino acids long. V shed 2 bases and J shed 5 bases, with 12 bases lying between them. The CDR3 DNA reads as TGTGCCAGCAGTGAACAAGGGAAGGAAACTGAAGCTTTCTTT. It translates to CASSEQGKETEAFF.

The J gene is TRBJ2-3, the V gene TRBV5-8; 7 bases are shared with TRBD1. CDR1 is SGHTS, CDR2 YDEGEE, per germline. The CDR3 extends over 16 amino acids. Trimming removed 7 bases from V and 1 base from J; junction bases left unmatched: 12. As DNA, the CDR3 is TGTGCCAGCCCTAATCTTCCAGGGGGACGCACAGATACGCAGTATTTT. This encodes CASPNLPGGRTDTQYF.

This chain connects TRBV2 to TRBJ1-6; TRBD1 is a possible D gene (5 bases). Germline-derived CDR1 and CDR2 are SNHLY and FYNNEI. The length of the CDR3 is 13 residues. Trimming took 4 bases from V and 7 from J, leaving 8 bases between them. This CDR3 is CASSGEGNSPLHF. The CDR3 coding sequence is TGTGCCAGCAGTGGGGAGGGGAATTCACCCCTCCACTTT.

This chain connects TRBV5-1 to TRBJ2-5; D could derive from TRBD1 or TRBD2 (6 bases each). Germline V gene data show CDR1 as SGHRS and CDR2 as YFSETQ. The CDR3 runs 15 residues. The V end was cut by 0 bases, the J end by 2 bases, with 11 bases between. As DNA, the CDR3 is TGCGCCAGCAGCTTGGGGGGGGCATGGCAAGAGACCCAGTACTTC. Its translation: CASSLGGAWQETQYF.

This chain joins TRBV10-3 and TRBJ2-5; TRBD2 aligns across 10 bases. V trimming: 6 bases; J trimming: 0 bases; junction bases outside the gene matches: 4. Germline V gene lookup returns CDR1 ENHRY and CDR2 SYGVKD. The CDR3 runs to 15 residues. CDR3 in DNA: TGTGCCATCAGCCTTAGCGGGGGGCACCAAGAGACCCAGTACTTC. This encodes CAISLSGGHQETQYF.

The V and J genes are TRBV5-1 and TRBJ2-2; TRBD2 is a possible D gene (6 bases). Trimming pared 2 bases from V and 0 bases from J, leaving 8 bases between. This CDR3 contains 15 residues. Germline V gives CDR1 SGHRS, CDR2 YFSETQ. The CDR3 loop is CASSFWEANTGELFF. In DNA form, the CDR3 reads TGCGCCAGCAGCTTTTGGGAGGCGAACACCGGGGAGCTGTTTTTT.

This chain connects TRBV2 to TRBJ2-7; 10 bases map to TRBD2. Per germline, CDR1 SNHLY and CDR2 FYNNEI. V gave up 4 bases and J gave up 3 bases; unmatched junction bases: 9. There are 16 residues in the CDR3. CDR3 in DNA: TGTGCCAGCAGTGCCGAGCGGGGGGGCGCGGGCTACGAGCAGTACGTC. Amino acid sequence: CASSAERGGAGYEQYV.

J is TRBJ1-4 and V is TRBV3-1 (or the pseudogene TRBV3-2); the D gene is possibly TRBD1 (5 bases). V dropped 1 base and J dropped 5 bases, with 14 bases sitting between them. The CDR3 contains 16 residues. CDR1 and CDR2 (germline): LGHDT, YNNKEL (reference sequence). The CDR3 DNA follows: TGTGCCAGCAGCCAAGGCGGTGCAGGGCTAAATGAAAAACTGTTTTTT. Protein sequence: CASSQGGAGLNEKLFF.

V usage is TRBV4-1 and J usage is TRBJ2-1, with 11 bases aligning to TRBD2. Germline CDR1 and CDR2: MGHRA and YSYEKL. V gave up 1 base and J gave up 1 base; unmatched junction bases: 15. The CDR3 sequence is 21 residues long. In nucleotides, the CDR3 is TGCGCCAGCAGCCAAGCCGCCTCCGGACTAGCGGGTCATGGGTCCTACAATGAGCAGTTCTTC. It is translated as CASSQAASGLAGHGSYNEQFF.

V is TRBV28 and J is TRBJ1-1, with 9 bases fitting TRBD1. J lost 10 bases, V lost 7 bases, and 7 bases had no gene match. The CDR3 spans 12 residues. Per the germline V gene, CDR1 is MDHEN and CDR2 is SYDVKM. CDR3 in DNA: TGTGCCAGCACCACAGGGGGCGCCGGAGCTTTCTTT. Translating it yields CASTTGGAGAFF.

The chain is built from TRBV5-8 and TRBJ2-1; TRBD2 agrees at 9 bases. Losses at the gene ends were 9 bases for V and 8 bases for J; bases not matched to a gene: 12. Looked up from germline, CDR1 is SGHTS and CDR2 is YDEGEE. The CDR3 runs 14 residues. The CDR3 coding sequence is TGTGCCACCCACCGGGCTAGCGGGGCCCATGAGCAGTTCTTC. It codes for CATHRASGAHEQFF.

J is TRBJ2-2 and V is TRBV10-3; either TRBD1 or TRBD2 may supply D (5 bases each). This CDR3 contains 15 residues. Trimming shortened V by 0 bases and J by 4 bases, and 9 bases separated the two germline ends. CDR1 is ENHRY, CDR2 SYGVKD, per germline. As DNA, the CDR3 is TGTGCCATCAGTGAGTCGGGGGACGCCACCGGGGAGCTGTTTTTT. It is translated as CAISESGDATGELFF.